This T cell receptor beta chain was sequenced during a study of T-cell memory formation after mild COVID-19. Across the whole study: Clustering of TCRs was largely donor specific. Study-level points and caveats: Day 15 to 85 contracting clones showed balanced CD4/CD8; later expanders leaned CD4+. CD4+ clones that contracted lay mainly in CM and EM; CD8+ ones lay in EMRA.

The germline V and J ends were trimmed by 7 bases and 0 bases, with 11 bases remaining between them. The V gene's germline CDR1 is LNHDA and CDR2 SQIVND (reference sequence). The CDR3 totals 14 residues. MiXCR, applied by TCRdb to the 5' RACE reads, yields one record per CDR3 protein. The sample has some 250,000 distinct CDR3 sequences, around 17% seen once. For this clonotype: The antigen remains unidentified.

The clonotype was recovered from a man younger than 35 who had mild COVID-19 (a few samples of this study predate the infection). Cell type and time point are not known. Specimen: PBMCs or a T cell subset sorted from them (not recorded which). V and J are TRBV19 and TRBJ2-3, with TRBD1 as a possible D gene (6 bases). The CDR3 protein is CASKPGASTDTQYF. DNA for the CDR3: TGTGCCAGTAAGCCAGGGGCGAGCACAGATACGCAGTATTTT.